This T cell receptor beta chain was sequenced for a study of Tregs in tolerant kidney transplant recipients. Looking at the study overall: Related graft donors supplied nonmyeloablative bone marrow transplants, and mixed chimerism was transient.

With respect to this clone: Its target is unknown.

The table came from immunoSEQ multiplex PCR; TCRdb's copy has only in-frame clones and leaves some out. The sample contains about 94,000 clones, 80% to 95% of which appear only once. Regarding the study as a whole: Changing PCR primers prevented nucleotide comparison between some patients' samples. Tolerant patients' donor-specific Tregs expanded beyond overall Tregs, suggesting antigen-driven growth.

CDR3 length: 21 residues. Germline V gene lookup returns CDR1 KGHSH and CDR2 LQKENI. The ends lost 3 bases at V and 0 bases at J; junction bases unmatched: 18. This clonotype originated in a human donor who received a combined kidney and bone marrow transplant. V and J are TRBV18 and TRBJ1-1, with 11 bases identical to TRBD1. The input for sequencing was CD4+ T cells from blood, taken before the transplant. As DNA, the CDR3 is TGTGCCAGCTCACCTCTTACTATCGGGGGGACAGGGGGGGTGATGAACACTGAAGCTTTCTTT. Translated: CASSPLTIGGTGGVMNTEAFF.